The 32 T cell receptor beta chains below come from one sample, sequenced in a study of T cell changes during pregnancy in multiple sclerosis. Measured with immunoSEQ multiplex PCR; TCRdb has only the in-frame clones, and not every one. The sample lists about 36,000 clones, more than 70% seen once, with 0.5% to 0.65% in the top ten. Sample: CD4+ T cells from peripheral blood mononuclear cells, taken in the first trimester of pregnancy. These receptors were taken from a female donor with multiple sclerosis, enrolled in a pregnancy study.

V and J are TRBV4-1 and TRBJ1-3; 7 nucleotides match TRBD1. The CDR3 is made up of 17 amino acids. CDR1 is MGHRA, CDR2 YSYEKL, per germline. J gave up 1 base and V 3 bases, and 9 bases lay outside the gene matches. The CDR3 loop reads CASSQGRQGGSGNTIYF. The CDR3 nucleotides read TGCGCCAGCAGCCAGGGTAGACAGGGTGGGTCTGGAAACACCATATATTTT.

The chain has TRBV29-1 and TRBJ2-5; 8 nucleotides align to TRBD2. CDR1 is SQVTM and CDR2 is ANQGSEA in the germline V gene. The CDR3 spans 14 residues. The trim removed 4 bases at V and 5 bases at J, leaving 9 bases unmatched. The CDR3 DNA reads as TGCAGCGTTGTCCCGGGAGGGCCAGTGGAGACCCAGTACTTC. It encodes CSVVPGGPVETQYF.

The V and J genes are TRBV30 and TRBJ1-1; 9 nucleotides match TRBD1. V lost 5 bases and J lost 0; bases outside the gene matches: 1. CDR3 length: 13 amino acids. CDR1 and CDR2 (germline): GTSNPN, SVGIG (reference sequence). The CDR3 loop is CAWDRGVNTEAFF. CDR3 coding DNA: TGTGCCTGGGACAGGGGGGTGAACACTGAAGCTTTCTTT.

The chain couples TRBV30 to TRBJ2-5, with 8 bases matching TRBD2. Germline CDR1 and CDR2: GTSNPN and SVGIG (reference sequence). The J segment lost 9 bases and the V segment lost 1 base, leaving 10 bases of the junction unmatched. The CDR3 totals 14 residues. The CDR3 loop reads CAWSALTSVGAQYF. The DNA for the CDR3 is TGTGCCTGGAGTGCCCTGACTAGCGTCGGGGCCCAGTACTTC.

CDR3 coding DNA: TGCGCCAGCAGCTTGGACACTACCTACGAGCAGTACTTC. Translation: CASSLDTTYEQYF. The J gene is TRBJ2-7, the V gene TRBV5-1, with no clear D. The germline CDR1 and CDR2 sequences are SGHRS and YFSETQ. This CDR3 has 13 amino acids. V was cut by 0 bases and J by 2 bases, with 6 bases left in between.

The chain recombines TRBV5-1 with TRBJ2-6; 9 positions match TRBD2. CDR1 SGHRS and CDR2 YFSETQ come from the germline V gene. This CDR3 spans 17 amino acids. V trimming: 4 bases; J trimming: 0 bases; junction bases outside the gene matches: 5. The CDR3 bases are TGCGCCAGCAGCGGGACTAGCTTTAACTCTGGGGCCAACGTCCTGACTTTC. Protein sequence: CASSGTSFNSGANVLTF.

In this sample, this clone turned up once. The chain couples TRBV5-5 to TRBJ1-6; D possibly corresponds to TRBD1 (6 bases). V was pared by 4 bases and J by 6 bases, with 14 bases between. Germline CDR1 and CDR2: SGHKS and YYEKEE (reference sequence). This CDR3 spans 15 amino acids. CDR3 sequence: CASSVYGQTNSPLHF. The DNA of the CDR3 is TGTGCCAGCAGCGTCTATGGACAGACTAATTCACCCCTCCACTTT.

V is TRBV5-1 and J is TRBJ2-1, with TRBD2 matching 12 bases. Looked up from germline, CDR1 is SGHRS and CDR2 is YFSETQ. The CDR3 runs to 15 residues. V lost 4 bases, J lost 8 bases, and 7 bases stayed unmatched. The DNA of the CDR3 is TGCGCCAGCAGCGATGGACTAGCGGGGTTGGATGAGCAGTTCTTC. Encoded protein: CASSDGLAGLDEQFF.

The gene calls are TRBV28 and TRBJ2-5; 9 positions match TRBD2. The CDR3 runs 16 residues. V gave up 2 bases and J gave up 2 bases; unmatched junction bases: 6. Germline CDR1 is MDHEN and CDR2 is SYDVKM. The CDR3 spells CASSLQTSGKQETQYF. CDR3 sequence (DNA): TGTGCCAGCAGTTTACAGACTAGCGGAAAACAAGAGACCCAGTACTTC.

The rearrangement joins TRBV10-2 to TRBJ1-2; D gene uncertain. The V end lost 0 bases, the J end lost 8 bases, and 10 bases lay between the germline ends. The CDR3 spans 13 residues. The germline CDR1 and CDR2 sequences are WSHSY and SAAADI. This CDR3 reads CASSESREGGYTF. Here the CDR3 DNA reads TGCGCCAGCAGTGAGTCAAGGGAGGGAGGCTACACCTTC.

The V call is TRBV6-5, the J call TRBJ2-7; 7 bases fit TRBD1. Germline V CDR1 and CDR2: MNHEY, SVGAGI. J was trimmed by 0 bases and V by 4 bases; bases with no gene match: 3. The CDR3 extends over 14 amino acids. Written as DNA, the CDR3 is TGTGCCAGCAGTTCGGACAGGAGCTCCTACGAGCAGTACTTC. Residues: CASSSDRSSYEQYF.

The rearrangement links TRBV15 to TRBJ1-4, with a tentative D call TRBD1 (5 bases). CDR1 is LNHNV, CDR2 YYDKDF, per germline (reference sequence). The CDR3 covers 15 residues. Trimming pared 0 bases from V and 5 bases from J, leaving 10 bases between. The CDR3 loop reads CATSRELQVNEKLFF. The CDR3, as DNA: TGTGCCACCAGCAGAGAATTACAGGTGAATGAAAAACTGTTTTTT.

V gene TRBV19 combines with J gene TRBJ1-1, with D tentatively TRBD1 (5 bases). Germline CDR1 reads LNHDA; CDR2 reads SQIVND (reference sequence). The CDR3 has 14 amino acids. Trimming shortened V by 3 bases and J by 1 base, and 9 bases separated the two germline ends. In nucleotides, the CDR3 is TGTGCCAGTAGTATGTTGCAGGGGAACACTGAAGCTTTCTTT. Translation: CASSMLQGNTEAFF.

CDR3 in amino acids: CASIEGGGLQPQHF. CDR3 in DNA: TGTGCCAGCATAGAGGGCGGGGGGCTTCAGCCCCAGCATTTT. The genes are TRBV28 and TRBJ1-5; perhaps TRBD1 as D (6 bases). Trimming stripped 7 bases from V and 6 bases from J, with 16 bases between. This CDR3 contains 14 residues. Germline CDR1 and CDR2: MDHEN and SYDVKM.

This chain connects TRBV5-1 to TRBJ2-7; 8 bases agree with TRBD1. The CDR3 extends over 14 amino acids. Germline assignment: CDR1 SGHRS and CDR2 YFSETQ. V shed 4 bases, J shed 6 bases, and the junction held 9 bases outside the gene matches. The CDR3 DNA reads as TGCGCCAGCAGCAGCTCGGGACAGGTCGCCGAGCAGTACTTC. It is translated as CASSSSGQVAEQYF.

The CDR3 is CAGQAGGFSSYNEQFF. The CDR3 coding sequence is TGTGCCGGGCAAGCGGGAGGTTTTTCCTCCTACAATGAGCAGTTCTTC. The chain has TRBV28 and TRBJ2-1, with TRBD2 matching 9 bases. Germline lookup yields CDR1 MDHEN and CDR2 SYDVKM. With 11 bases clipped from V and 0 bases from J, the junction kept 11 bases outside the gene matches. The CDR3 covers 16 residues.

The J gene is TRBJ1-4, the V gene TRBV18, with TRBD1 identical over 7 bases. The CDR3 is 16 amino acids. Germline CDR1 and CDR2: KGHSH and LQKENI. V shed 6 bases, J shed 7 bases, and the junction held 14 bases outside the gene matches. CDR3 in DNA: TGTGCCAGCTCGCGAGAGGGGGCAGGGCGGACTGAAAAACTGTTTTTT. This translates into CASSREGAGRTEKLFF.

Comments on this clone: The junction shows a germline mismatch at one end, possibly a read error. The chain has TRBV28 and TRBJ2-1; 7 bases line up with TRBD1. This CDR3 region has 20 residues. Germline-derived CDR1 and CDR2 are MDHEN and SYDVKM. CDR3: CASSLVQGLGAAFSNNEQFF. In DNA form, the CDR3 reads TGTGCCAGCAGTTTAGTACAGGGGTTGGGAGCGGCCTTCTCCAACAATGAGCAGTTCTTC.

This clone appeared a few times. This chain links TRBV30 with TRBJ1-5, with TRBD1 matching over 8 bases. This CDR3 contains 13 residues. The germline V gene encodes CDR1 GTSNPN and CDR2 SVGIG (reference sequence). The J segment lost 4 bases and the V segment lost 5 bases, leaving 4 bases of the junction unmatched. CDR3 region: CAWGTGVNQPQHF. In DNA, the CDR3 is TGTGCCTGGGGGACAGGTGTAAATCAGCCCCAGCATTTT.

The chain links TRBV5-1 to TRBJ1-2, with 7 bases fitting TRBD1. Germline assignment: CDR1 SGHRS and CDR2 YFSETQ. With V trimmed by 0 bases and J by 2 bases, 1 base remained unmatched. This CDR3 region has 14 residues. The CDR3 is CASSLEGQNYGYTF. Here the CDR3 DNA reads TGCGCCAGCAGCTTGGAGGGACAGAACTATGGCTACACCTTC.

The CDR3 is CASSALARMDNEQFF. In nucleotides, the CDR3 is TGTGCCAGCAGCGCCCTAGCGAGGATGGACAATGAGCAGTTCTTC. The V and J genes are TRBV21-1 and TRBJ2-1; the table's D gene call, TRBD2, was not cross checked with the DNA. TRBV21-1 is tagged as a pseudogene. The CDR3 has 15 residues.

The chain joins TRBV2 to TRBJ1-3; D call uncertain. Germline CDR1 reads SNHLY; CDR2 reads FYNNEI. The V and J ends lost 9 bases and 0 bases respectively, with 18 bases between them. This CDR3 spans 16 amino acids. CDR3 region: CASNLLGRISGNTIYF. CDR3 coding DNA: TGTGCCAGTAACCTCCTAGGGAGAATCTCTGGAAACACCATATATTTT.

The V gene is TRBV5-5, the J gene TRBJ2-2; TRBD1 matches 7 bases. V dropped 4 bases and J dropped 2; count of bases not matched to a gene: 8. CDR1 and CDR2 (germline): SGHKS, YYEKEE (reference sequence). The CDR3 consists of 16 residues. The CDR3, as DNA: TGTGCCAGCAGCAGAGGGACAGACATTAACACCGGGGAGCTGTTTTTT. Amino acid sequence: CASSRGTDINTGELFF.

The chain combines TRBV7-8 with TRBJ2-5, with 9 bases identical to TRBD1. The J segment lost 5 bases and the V segment lost 2 bases, leaving 9 bases of the junction unmatched. The germline gives CDR1 SGHVS, CDR2 FQNEAQ. This CDR3 has 16 residues. The CDR3 loop reads CASSLLATGGRETQYF. The CDR3 DNA follows: TGTGCCAGCAGCTTATTGGCGACAGGGGGTAGGGAGACCCAGTACTTC.

This clone was counted a single time. The J gene is TRBJ2-2, the V gene TRBV9, with D maybe TRBD1 (5 bases). The V gene's germline CDR1 is SGDLS and CDR2 YYNGEE. Trimming pared 4 bases from V and 2 bases from J, leaving 12 bases between. The CDR3 is 15 amino acids. The CDR3 nucleotides are TGTGCCAGCAGCCTCGACAGCTCAAACACCGGGGAGCTGTTTTTT. Its protein product is CASSLDSSNTGELFF.

The CDR3 loop reads CASSLTLNTEAFF. The CDR3 nucleotides are TGTGCCAGCAGCTTAACTCTGAACACTGAAGCTTTCTTT. This chain joins TRBV11-3 and TRBJ1-1, with D unresolved. Germline V CDR1 and CDR2: SGHNT, YENEEA. V shed 2 bases and J shed 0 bases, with 4 bases lying between them. The CDR3 spans 13 residues.

V gene TRBV11-2 combines with J gene TRBJ2-7, with D perhaps TRBD2 (6 bases). The CDR3 extends over 15 amino acids. CDR1 and CDR2 from the germline V gene are SGHAT and FQNNGV. Between the trimmed V and J ends, which lost 5 bases and 6 bases, there was a span of 20 bases. CDR3: CASSTAWAPEGEQYF. The DNA of the CDR3 is TGTGCCAGCAGCACCGCGTGGGCTCCGGAGGGCGAGCAGTACTTC.

This rearrangement joins TRBV30 to TRBJ1-5; 9 nucleotides line up with TRBD1. CDR3 size: 15 residues. The junction had 7 bases not matched to a gene; V was cut back by 5 bases and J by 2 bases. Germline V gene lookup returns CDR1 GTSNPN and CDR2 SVGIG (reference sequence). This chain's CDR3 is CAWGQGFKGNQPQHF. The DNA for the CDR3 is TGTGCCTGGGGACAGGGGTTTAAGGGCAATCAGCCCCAGCATTTT.

The chain is built from TRBV7-9 and TRBJ1-2; no definite D call. In germline, CDR1 is SEHNR, CDR2 FQNEAQ (reference sequence). The CDR3 extends over 10 amino acids. The V end was cut by 11 bases, the J end by 7 bases, with 11 bases between. The DNA of the CDR3 is TGTGCCCTGACGGCGGCTGGCTACACCTTC. Translating gives CALTAAGYTF.

This chain uses TRBV30 with TRBJ1-2; 7 bases fit TRBD1. V gave up 5 bases and J gave up 6 bases; unmatched junction bases: 9. The CDR3 is 13 residues long. Germline-derived CDR1 and CDR2 are GTSNPN and SVGIG (reference sequence). CDR3 nucleotide sequence: TGTGCCTGGGGGACACAGGGGATTGATGGCTACACCTTC. Protein product: CAWGTQGIDGYTF.

A note on this clone: The junction does not match germline at one end; this may be a read error. The same CDR3 arises from other DNA sequences in this sample as well. The chain is built from TRBV5-1 and TRBJ2-5; maybe TRBD2 (6 bases). Germline V gene sequence: CDR1 SGHRS, CDR2 YFSETQ. The CDR3 has 15 amino acids. CDR3 coding DNA: TGCGCCAGCAGTTATGGGGGAGGATTACAAGAAACCCAGTACTTC. Its protein is CASSYGGGLQETQYF.

This clone showed up just once. The chain is built from TRBV5-1 and TRBJ2-3; 7 positions match TRBD2. V trimming: 4 bases; J trimming: 4 bases; junction bases outside the gene matches: 3. The germline V gene encodes CDR1 SGHRS and CDR2 YFSETQ. The CDR3 is made up of 13 amino acids. The CDR3 DNA reads as TGCGCCAGCAGCCGCGGGGGATCAGATACGCAGTATTTT. Amino acid sequence: CASSRGGSDTQYF. Full variable domain (outside the CDR3, taken from reference TRBV5-1 and TRBJ2-3): KAGVTQTPRYLIKTRGQQVTLSCSPISGHRSVSWYQQTPGQGLQFLFEYFSETQRNKGNFPGRFSGRQFSNSRSEMNVSTLELGDSALYLCASSRGGSDTQYFGPGTRLTVL.